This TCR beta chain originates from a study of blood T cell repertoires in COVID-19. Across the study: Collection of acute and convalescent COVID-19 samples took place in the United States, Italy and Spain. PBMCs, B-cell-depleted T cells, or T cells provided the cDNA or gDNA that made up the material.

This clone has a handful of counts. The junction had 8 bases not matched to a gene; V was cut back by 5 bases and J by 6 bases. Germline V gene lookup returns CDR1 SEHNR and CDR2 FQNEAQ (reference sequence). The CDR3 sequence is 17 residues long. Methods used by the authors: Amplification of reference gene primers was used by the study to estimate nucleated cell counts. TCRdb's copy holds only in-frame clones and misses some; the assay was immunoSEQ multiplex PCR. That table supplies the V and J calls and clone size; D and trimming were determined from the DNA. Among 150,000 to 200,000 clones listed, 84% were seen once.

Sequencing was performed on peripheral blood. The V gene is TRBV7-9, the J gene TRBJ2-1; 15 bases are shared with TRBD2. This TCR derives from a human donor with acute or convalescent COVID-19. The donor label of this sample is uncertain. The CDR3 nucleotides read TGTGCCAGCAGCCGGACTAGCGGGGGGGCCGTGGGCAATGAGCAGTTCTTC. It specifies CASSRTSGGAVGNEQFF.